These 21 T cell receptor beta chains were sequenced from one sample in a study of blood T cell repertoires in COVID-19. Some clones are missing from TCRdb's copy, which holds only in-frame ones; the method was immunoSEQ multiplex PCR. The sample records 200,000 to 250,000 clones, over 75% being singletons. The sequenced sample was peripheral blood. The receptors here all came from a man younger than 45 who had recovered from COVID-19.

The chain links TRBV28 to TRBJ1-4; TRBD1 aligns across 10 bases. In germline, CDR1 is MDHEN, CDR2 SYDVKM. CDR3 length: 15 amino acids. Trimming removed 5 bases from V and 4 bases from J; junction bases left unmatched: 4. The CDR3 DNA reads as TGTGCCAGCAGTGACAGGGGGCCGAATAATGAAAAACTGTTTTTT. Protein product: CASSDRGPNNEKLFF.

The chain carries TRBV7-3 and TRBJ1-1, with D possibly matching TRBD1 (5 bases). Between the trimmed V and J ends, which lost 6 bases and 1 base, there was a span of 9 bases. The CDR3 has 13 amino acids. Germline V lookup: CDR1 SGHTA, CDR2 FQGTGA. The CDR3 DNA reads TGTGCCAGCAGGGGGCCGGAGAACACTGAAGCTTTCTTT. Its translation is CASRGPENTEAFF.

Concerning this clone itself: Compared with germline, one end of the junction differs, possibly owing to a read error. This chain uses TRBV20-1 with TRBJ2-5; 9 bases are shared with TRBD2. From germline, CDR1 is DFQATT and CDR2 SNEGSKA (reference sequence). This CDR3 comprises 11 residues. The CDR3 spells CLAGRGETQYF. The CDR3 coding sequence is TGTCTAGCGGGGAGGGGAGAGACCCAGTACTTC.

The V gene is TRBV5-1, the J gene TRBJ1-4, with 10 bases identical to TRBD1. CDR1 and CDR2 from the germline V gene are SGHRS and YFSETQ. Germline trimming cut 6 bases from V and 7 bases from J; bases unmatched to any gene: 6. The CDR3 sequence is 14 residues long. CDR3 sequence reads: CASNSGQGSEKLFF. CDR3 bases: TGCGCCAGCAATTCGGGACAGGGGTCTGAAAAACTGTTTTTT.

The chain employs TRBV3-1 (or the pseudogene TRBV3-2) and TRBJ2-3; D remains unclear. Germline values: CDR1 LGHDT, CDR2 YNNKEL (reference sequence). V lost 4 bases, J lost 2 bases, and 7 bases lay in between. The CDR3 totals 13 residues. DNA for the CDR3: TGTGCCAGCAGCCCCGCGAACACAGATACGCAGTATTTT. Amino acids: CASSPANTDTQYF.

V is TRBV27 and J is TRBJ2-2; D is ambiguous. Germline-derived CDR1 and CDR2 are MNHEY and SMNVEV (reference sequence). CDR3 size: 12 residues. Trimming stripped 8 bases from V and 3 bases from J, with 7 bases between. CDR3 in DNA: TGTGCCAGCGGTCGGGACACCGGGGAGCTGTTTTTT. Protein sequence: CASGRDTGELFF.

The chain is built from TRBV7-8 and TRBJ1-2, with 8 bases aligning to TRBD1. CDR1 SGHVS and CDR2 FQNEAQ come from the germline V gene. V dropped 3 bases and J dropped 8; count of bases not matched to a gene: 11. The CDR3 contains 15 residues. Written as DNA, the CDR3 is TGTGCCAGCAGCTTTAACGCAGGGGGCATGGTGGGCTACACCTTC. Residues: CASSFNAGGMVGYTF.

The V call is TRBV7-2, the J call TRBJ2-7, with 10 bases fitting TRBD2. The germline V gene encodes CDR1 SGHTA and CDR2 FQGNSA. The CDR3 sequence is 17 residues long. With V trimmed by 1 base and J by 2 bases, 8 bases remained unmatched. The CDR3 loop reads CASSLDSSGGPTYEQYF. In nucleotides, the CDR3 is TGTGCCAGCAGCTTAGATTCTAGCGGGGGACCCACCTACGAGCAGTACTTC.

The V and J genes are TRBV20-1 and TRBJ2-5, with D possibly being TRBD2 (5 bases). The CDR3 is 14 residues long. The germline V gene has CDR1 DFQATT and CDR2 SNEGSKA (reference sequence). Trimming cost V 3 bases and J 2 bases, with 13 bases left between them. The CDR3 region is CSASFAGLQETQYF. DNA for the CDR3: TGCAGTGCTAGTTTCGCGGGCCTACAAGAGACCCAGTACTTC.

This chain connects TRBV19 to TRBJ1-6; no definite D call. The V gene's germline CDR1 is LNHDA and CDR2 SQIVND (reference sequence). The length of the CDR3 is 15 residues. V was clipped by 5 bases and J by 9 bases, with 17 bases between them. DNA for the CDR3: TGTGCCAGTAGTCCCAATCCGCGGGGAATTTCACCCCTCCACTTT. Encoded protein: CASSPNPRGISPLHF.

The V and J genes are TRBV12-3 or TRBV12-4 and TRBJ1-5, with a weak D call TRBD1 (5 bases). The CDR3 spans 12 residues. V dropped 5 bases and J dropped 11 bases, with 13 bases sitting between them. The CDR3 DNA follows: TGTGCCAGCAGTCGGCAGGGAAGGACCCAGCATTTT. It specifies CASSRQGRTQHF.

The J gene is TRBJ1-1, the V gene TRBV9, with D hard to call. The germline V gene encodes CDR1 SGDLS and CDR2 YYNGEE. V gave up 3 bases and J gave up 7 bases, with 25 bases separating them. CDR3 length: 17 amino acids. CDR3 region: CASSAHIGGRNVGEAFF. In DNA, the CDR3 is TGTGCCAGCAGCGCCCATATTGGCGGGAGAAATGTCGGTGAAGCTTTCTTT.

This clone was picked up one time. V usage is TRBV27 and J usage is TRBJ2-5; TRBD1 might be the D (6 bases). Trimming removed 2 bases from V and 5 bases from J, with 15 bases in between. Germline lookup yields CDR1 MNHEY and CDR2 SMNVEV (reference sequence). This CDR3 comprises 15 residues. CDR3 in DNA: TGTGCCAGCAGTTTACTAGGGGGTTATGGTGAGACCCAGTACTTC. The encoded protein is CASSLLGGYGETQYF.

J is TRBJ2-2 and V is TRBV5-5; 9 positions agree with TRBD2. This CDR3 is built from 15 residues. The ends lost 4 bases at V and 2 bases at J; junction bases unmatched: 3. Germline V CDR1 and CDR2: SGHKS, YYEKEE (reference sequence). The CDR3 sequence: CASSPTSGNTGELFF. CDR3 DNA: TGTGCCAGCAGCCCGACTAGCGGTAACACCGGGGAGCTGTTTTTT.

This chain joins TRBV2 and TRBJ1-4; possible D gene TRBD1, 6 bases. Germline loops: CDR1 SNHLY, CDR2 FYNNEI. CDR3 length: 15 residues. Trimming shortened V by 8 bases and J by 3 bases, and 16 bases separated the two germline ends. The CDR3 loop is CASGEQGRPNEKLFF. CDR3 in DNA: TGTGCCAGCGGGGAACAGGGCAGACCTAATGAAAAACTGTTTTTT.

The rearrangement links TRBV6-4 to TRBJ2-2, with D maybe TRBD1 (6 bases). The CDR3 length is 14 residues. The V and J ends lost 3 bases and 6 bases respectively, with 11 bases between them. The germline V gene has CDR1 MRHNA and CDR2 SNTAGT. Written as DNA, the CDR3 is TGTGCCAGCAGTGAACAGGGAAATTCCGGGGAGCTGTTTTTT. It is translated as CASSEQGNSGELFF.

The chain uses TRBV6-2 or TRBV6-3 and TRBJ1-1, with D tentatively TRBD1 (5 bases). CDR3 length equals 17 residues. CDR1 is MNHEY, CDR2 SVGEGT, per germline. V was pared by 6 bases and J by 0 bases, with 20 bases between. This CDR3 is CASSPETETAMNTEAFF. The CDR3 DNA reads as TGTGCCAGCAGCCCCGAGACTGAGACAGCGATGAACACTGAAGCTTTCTTT.

The chain recombines TRBV6-6 with TRBJ2-1; 7 bases map to TRBD1. The CDR3 length is 15 residues. The junction had 4 bases not matched to a gene; V was cut back by 2 bases and J by 3 bases. CDR1 is MNHNY and CDR2 is SVGAGI in the germline V gene (reference sequence). CDR3 amino acids: CASSYDRVFYNEQFF. For the CDR3, the DNA is TGTGCCAGCAGTTACGACAGGGTGTTCTACAATGAGCAGTTCTTC.

The chain uses TRBV28 and TRBJ1-6, with no clear D. The CDR3 consists of 14 residues. Germline lookup yields CDR1 MDHEN and CDR2 SYDVKM. V was cut by 1 base and J by 7 bases, with 8 bases left in between. The DNA for the CDR3 is TGTGCCAGCAGTTTATTCGGTCCCAATTCACCCCTCCACTTT. It specifies CASSLFGPNSPLHF.

This chain connects TRBV6-5 to TRBJ1-1; 7 bases are shared with TRBD1. This CDR3 region has 14 residues. Trimming removed 6 bases from V and 5 bases from J; junction bases left unmatched: 9. CDR1 is MNHEY, CDR2 SVGAGI, per germline. CDR3 sequence reads: CASSRRQGSTEAFF. The CDR3 nucleotides are TGTGCCAGCAGCCGCCGACAGGGTTCAACTGAAGCTTTCTTT.

CDR3 DNA sequence: TGTGCCAGCAGTTCCTGGGGACTAGCTTCAGATACGCAGTATTTT. Its protein is CASSSWGLASDTQYF. This rearrangement joins TRBV27 to TRBJ2-3, with 9 bases matching TRBD2. The junction had 6 bases not matched to a gene; V was cut back by 4 bases and J by 4 bases. The germline gives CDR1 MNHEY, CDR2 SMNVEV (reference sequence). The CDR3 length is 15 residues.